This T cell receptor beta chain derives from a study of T cells in Graves' hyperthyroidism and ophthalmopathy. CDR3 length: 13 residues. Trimming took 3 bases from V and 10 from J, leaving 13 bases between them. Germline CDR1 and CDR2: GTSNPN and SVGIG (reference sequence). Authors of the study amplified TCR beta CDR3 regions from RNA transcripts. HTBI primers drove first-round RT-PCR of the TCR CDR3. TCRdb passed the multiplex PCR reads through MiXCR, listing each CDR3 protein once. The sample has almost 500,000 distinct CDR3 sequences, around a fifth seen once; the top ten hold approximately 49%. The rearrangement links TRBV30 to TRBJ1-6, with a tentative D call TRBD1 (5 bases). The clonotype originates from a woman between 65 and 79 years old with Graves' ophthalmopathy. The sequenced material came from blood. CDR3 bases: TGTGCCTGGAGCCCCCAGGAGGGGTCACCCCTCCACTTT. Residues: CAWSPQEGSPLHF.